Each of the 8 T cell receptor beta chains below was sequenced from the same sample in a study of T-cell memory formation after mild COVID-19. TCRdb re-analysed the 5' RACE reads in MiXCR, keeping a single row per CDR3 protein. Of a few hundred thousand distinct CDR3 sequences in the sample, 15% to 20% were seen once. The sequenced sample was PBMCs or a T cell subset sorted from them (not recorded which). These receptors all stem from a man aged 18 to 30 who had mild COVID-19 (a few samples of this study predate the infection). Cell type and time point are not known.

The V call is TRBV2, the J call TRBJ2-5, with unresolved D. Germline-derived CDR1 and CDR2 are SNHLY and FYNNEI. V was shortened by 2 bases and J by 5 bases, with 6 bases between the two germline ends. The CDR3 has 12 amino acids. CDR3 sequence reads: CASSEWAETQYF. As DNA, the CDR3 is TGTGCCAGCAGTGAATGGGCGGAGACCCAGTACTTC.

This clonotype was counted between two and nine times. The chain uses TRBV28 and TRBJ2-7, with D possibly TRBD1 on 5 matching bases. CDR3 length: 15 residues. The V end was cut by 8 bases, the J end by 3 bases, with 20 bases between. CDR1 MDHEN and CDR2 SYDVKM come from the germline V gene. The CDR3 nucleotides are TGTGCCAGCTCCCCAAGGGCGGACACCAGCTACGAGCAGTACTTC. It specifies CASSPRADTSYEQYF. The full variable domain, in which reference TRBV28 and TRBJ2-7 provide the parts outside the CDR3, is DVKVTQSSRYLVKRTGEKVFLECVQDMDHENMFWYRQDPGLGLRLIYFSYDVKMKEKGDIPEGYSVSREKKERFSLILESASTNQTSMYLCASSPRADTSYEQYFGPGTRLTVT.

A word on this clonotype: At one end, the junction sequence differs from germline, possibly due to a read error. The chain recombines TRBV6-2 or TRBV6-3 with TRBJ1-4; D is unclear. CDR3 length equals 13 residues. Germline CDR1 MNHEY, CDR2 SVGEGT. The CDR3: CASTYNRWEKLFF. The CDR3 nucleotides read TGTGCGAGCACGTACAATCGGTGGGAAAAACTGTTTTTT.

The chain is built from TRBV3-1 and TRBJ2-3; D tentatively reads TRBD1 or TRBD2 (5 bases each). The CDR3 sequence is 16 residues long. V gave up 3 bases and J gave up 6 bases, with 19 bases separating them. In germline, CDR1 is LGHDT, CDR2 YNNKEL (reference sequence). The CDR3 here is CASSQVVGTVTDTQYF. The CDR3 nucleotides are TGTGCCAGCAGCCAGGTCGTCGGGACCGTGACGGATACGCAGTATTTT.

V gene TRBV18 combines with J gene TRBJ2-3, with D unclear. Germline CDR1 is KGHSH and CDR2 is LQKENI. The CDR3 has 16 amino acids. V was pared by 3 bases and J by 4 bases, with 17 bases between. The CDR3 DNA reads as TGTGCCAGCTCACCGAGCGCCCTAGAGTCCCCAGATACGCAGTATTTT. Its protein is CASSPSALESPDTQYF.

The chain joins TRBV12-3 or TRBV12-4 to TRBJ2-1, with 11 bases identical to TRBD2. V shed 7 bases, J shed 8 bases, and the junction held 13 bases outside the gene matches. This CDR3 has 16 amino acids. CDR3 in amino acids: CASTLRIAGGPYEQFF. The CDR3 DNA is TGTGCCAGCACCCTGAGAATAGCGGGGGGGCCCTATGAGCAGTTCTTC.

This clonotype was seen only a few times. The chain links TRBV20-1 to TRBJ1-1; unclear D gene. CDR1 DFQATT and CDR2 SNEGSKA come from the germline V gene (reference sequence). V was cut by 4 bases and J by 3 bases, with 12 bases left in between. This CDR3 is built from 13 residues. CDR3 sequence reads: CSAKAGGDTEAFF. The CDR3 nucleotides read TGCAGTGCTAAAGCAGGTGGAGACACTGAAGCTTTCTTT.

This clonotype appeared a few times. The rearrangement joins TRBV18 to TRBJ2-1; TRBD2 matches 9 bases. Germline CDR1 reads KGHSH; CDR2 reads LQKENI. The trim removed 0 bases at V and 3 bases at J, leaving 0 bases unmatched. This CDR3 is built from 15 residues. In nucleotides, the CDR3 is TGTGCCAGCTCACCACCAGCGGGGGGCTACAATGAGCAGTTCTTC. This encodes CASSPPAGGYNEQFF. The full variable domain, its missing parts supplied by reference TRBV18 and TRBJ2-1, is NAGVMQNPRHLVRRRGQEARLRCSPMKGHSHVYWYRQLPEEGLKFMVYLQKENIIDESGMPKERFSAEFPKEGPSILRIQQVVRGDSAAYFCASSPPAGGYNEQFFGPGTRLTVL.